Below are 26 T cell receptor beta chains sequenced from a single sample in a study of cytomegalovirus exposure and HLA in healthy donors. PCR used 60 Vbeta primers and 13 Jbeta primers. The repertoire was sequenced with immunoSEQ multiplex PCR; TCRdb's copy has only in-frame clones and lacks some. The sample lists about 93,000 clones; about four fifths were seen once. The specimen sequenced was PBMCs. The receptor set was obtained from a man aged 25 to 40 in good health and CMV-seronegative.

The chain carries TRBV7-2 and TRBJ2-7, with 7 positions matching TRBD1. V was clipped by 5 bases and J by 5 bases; unmatched bases: 9. Germline V lookup: CDR1 SGHTA, CDR2 FQGNSA. The CDR3 loop spans 14 amino acids. DNA of the CDR3: TGTGCCAGCAGCCCATGGGACAGCTACGACGAGCAGTACTTC. Protein sequence: CASSPWDSYDEQYF.

The chain has TRBV27 and TRBJ2-7; tentative D call: TRBD1 (6 bases). The CDR3 sequence is 13 residues long. Germline V lookup: CDR1 MNHEY, CDR2 SMNVEV (reference sequence). V was pared by 6 bases and J by 2 bases, with 11 bases between. The CDR3 bases are TGTGCCAGCAGCGGGCAGGGGACCTACGAGCAGTACTTC. Translated: CASSGQGTYEQYF.

The CDR3, as DNA: TGTGCTAGTGGCCCGGACAGTGAAGCTTTCTTT. Translating it yields CASGPDSEAFF. The rearrangement joins TRBV12-5 to TRBJ1-1; D might be TRBD1 (6 bases). V gave up 6 bases and J gave up 7 bases, with 9 bases separating them. The CDR3 length is 11 residues. Germline assignment: CDR1 LGHNT and CDR2 FRNRAP.

The chain is built from TRBV11-2 and TRBJ2-2; 9 positions match TRBD2. The junction had 9 bases not matched to a gene; V was cut back by 6 bases and J by 4 bases. The length of the CDR3 is 16 residues. From germline, CDR1 is SGHAT and CDR2 FQNNGV. CDR3 nucleotides: TGTGCCAGCAGTCGACCGGGACTAGCAGTCACCGGGGAGCTGTTTTTT. It yields the protein CASSRPGLAVTGELFF.

The V gene is TRBV9, the J gene TRBJ1-5, with a tentative D call TRBD1 (6 bases). V lost 4 bases to trimming and J lost 0 bases, with 11 bases between them. The CDR3 contains 15 residues. Looked up from germline, CDR1 is SGDLS and CDR2 is YYNGEE. CDR3 sequence reads: CASSPGTHSNQPQHF. The CDR3 DNA reads TGTGCCAGCAGCCCCGGGACACATAGCAATCAGCCCCAGCATTTT. Complete variable domain (other parts from reference TRBV9 and TRBJ1-5): DSGVTQTPKHLITATGQRVTLRCSPRSGDLSVYWYQQSLDQGLQFLIQYYNGEERAKGNILERFSAQQFPDLHSELNLSSLELGDSALYFCASSPGTHSNQPQHFGDGTRLSIL.

The V and J genes are TRBV7-9 and TRBJ2-1; 11 positions agree with TRBD2. Germline V gives CDR1 SEHNR, CDR2 FQNEAQ (reference sequence). The V gene end was trimmed by 5 bases and the J gene end by 6 bases; junction bases not matched to a gene: 9. The CDR3 consists of 16 residues. CDR3 amino acids: CASSRSGTSGSNEQFF. DNA for the CDR3: TGTGCCAGCAGCCGATCCGGGACTAGCGGATCCAATGAGCAGTTCTTC.

This rearrangement joins TRBV9 to TRBJ2-1, with TRBD1 matching 10 bases. The germline CDR1 and CDR2 sequences are SGDLS and YYNGEE. With V trimmed by 0 bases and J by 3 bases, 6 bases remained unmatched. This CDR3 comprises 17 residues. CDR3 bases: TGTGCCAGCAGCGTAGGTGGGGACAGGGGCTACTACAATGAGCAGTTCTTC. It is translated as CASSVGGDRGYYNEQFF. The full variable domain, rest sourced from reference TRBV9 and TRBJ2-1, is DSGVTQTPKHLITATGQRVTLRCSPRSGDLSVYWYQQSLDQGLQFLIQYYNGEERAKGNILERFSAQQFPDLHSELNLSSLELGDSALYFCASSVGGDRGYYNEQFFGPGTRLTVL.

The gene calls are TRBV29-1 and TRBJ1-1; the D is unclear. The V and J ends lost 7 bases and 5 bases respectively, with 11 bases between them. This CDR3 is 11 amino acids long. CDR1 and CDR2 from the germline V gene are SQVTM and ANQGSEA. The CDR3 is CSAGGRTEAFF. DNA of the CDR3: TGCAGCGCGGGAGGTAGGACTGAAGCTTTCTTT.

This clone appeared once. The V and J genes are TRBV13 and TRBJ2-3; D call uncertain. This CDR3 comprises 15 residues. Germline CDR1 is PRHDT and CDR2 is FYEKMQ (reference sequence). V was pared by 2 bases and J by 2 bases, with 11 bases between. CDR3 in DNA: TGTGCCAGCAGCTTAAGGCGGCAGAACACAGATACGCAGTATTTT. It yields the protein CASSLRRQNTDTQYF.

The chain is built from TRBV6-1 and TRBJ2-1; 10 bases are a match to TRBD2. J lost 5 bases, V lost 7 bases, and 8 bases had no gene match. Germline CDR1 MNHNS, CDR2 SASEGT. CDR3 length: 15 residues. As DNA, the CDR3 is TGTGCCAGCATCCCGGGACTAGCGAGCGACAATGAGCAGTTCTTC. It codes for CASIPGLASDNEQFF.

The chain employs TRBV6-4 and TRBJ2-3, with D possibly matching TRBD1 (5 bases). V lost 4 bases to trimming and J lost 0 bases, with 14 bases between them. The germline CDR1 and CDR2 sequences are MRHNA and SNTAGT. The CDR3 spans 16 residues. CDR3 coding DNA: TGTGCCAGCAGTGGACACGGACACCTTAGCACAGATACGCAGTATTTT. This translates into CASSGHGHLSTDTQYF.

The CDR3 sequence is CATSREGGAGNEQFF. For the CDR3, the DNA is TGTGCCACCAGCAGAGAGGGGGGGGCTGGAAATGAGCAGTTCTTC. The chain links TRBV15 to TRBJ2-1; weak D call: TRBD2 (7 bases). V lost 0 bases, J lost 7 bases, and 13 bases lay in between. Germline V gene sequence: CDR1 LNHNV, CDR2 YYDKDF (reference sequence). The CDR3 runs 15 residues.

This clone showed up just once. This chain joins TRBV7-6 and TRBJ2-5, with 8 bases aligning to TRBD1. Germline trimming cut 5 bases from V and 2 bases from J; bases unmatched to any gene: 4. Germline values: CDR1 SGHVS, CDR2 FNYEAQ. The CDR3 extends over 14 amino acids. The CDR3 sequence: CASSVGTGQETQYF. DNA of the CDR3: TGTGCCAGCAGCGTAGGGACAGGTCAAGAGACCCAGTACTTC.

The J gene is TRBJ2-7, the V gene TRBV6-5; weak D call: TRBD2 (6 bases). Germline CDR1 MNHEY, CDR2 SVGAGI. The CDR3 loop spans 14 amino acids. Trimming took off 4 bases at V and 2 bases at J, with 12 bases between the two ends. The CDR3 bases are TGTGCCAGCAGTTGGCGGGGCCCAGCCTACGAGCAGTACTTC. It specifies CASSWRGPAYEQYF.

This sequence joins TRBV6-5 and TRBJ1-6; D gene unclear. Germline CDR1 and CDR2: MNHEY and SVGAGI. The CDR3 spans 13 residues. This CDR3 reads CAARGSYNSPLHF. The CDR3 region has the DNA TGTGCAGCCCGGGGCTCCTATAATTCACCCCTCCACTTT.

J is TRBJ2-3 and V is TRBV20-1; D is unclear. The V gene lost 0 bases and the J gene lost 8 bases, with 6 bases spanning the gap. Germline lookup yields CDR1 DFQATT and CDR2 SNEGSKA (reference sequence). The CDR3 length is 11 residues. The CDR3 DNA reads as TGCAGTGCTAGAGAATTATCTACGCAGTATTTT. Protein sequence: CSARELSTQYF.

This clone was counted many times. This chain joins TRBV19 and TRBJ1-5; D unclear. The CDR3 length is 13 residues. The V gene lost 5 bases and the J gene lost 5 bases, with 10 bases spanning the gap. The germline gives CDR1 LNHDA, CDR2 SQIVND (reference sequence). This chain's CDR3 is CASSEAEHQPQHF. The DNA of the CDR3 is TGTGCCAGTAGTGAGGCCGAACATCAGCCCCAGCATTTT.

The sample holds one count of this clone. The V call is TRBV9, the J call TRBJ2-1; D not resolved. CDR3 length: 16 residues. Germline V lookup: CDR1 SGDLS, CDR2 YYNGEE. The germline V and J ends were trimmed by 3 bases and 4 bases, with 17 bases remaining between them. The CDR3 spells CASSALVSIDYNEQFF. The CDR3 DNA reads as TGTGCCAGCAGCGCATTAGTTAGTATCGATTACAATGAGCAGTTCTTC.

The chain has TRBV7-9 and TRBJ2-7, with TRBD1 matching 9 bases. Germline V lookup: CDR1 SEHNR, CDR2 FQNEAQ (reference sequence). CDR3 length equals 14 residues. V lost 10 bases, J lost 6 bases, and 13 bases stayed unmatched. This CDR3 reads CAIQIGTGLGEQYF. CDR3 sequence (DNA): TGTGCCATCCAAATAGGGACAGGGCTGGGCGAGCAGTACTTC. The full variable domain, with the rest looked up from reference TRBV7-9 and TRBJ2-7, is DTGVSQNPRHKITKRGQNVTFRCDPISEHNRLYWYRQTLGQGPEFLTYFQNEAQLEKSRLLSDRFSAERPKGSFSTLEIQRTEQGDSAMYLCAIQIGTGLGEQYFGPGTRLTVT.

The chain uses TRBV19 and TRBJ2-7, with 8 bases lining up with TRBD1. The J segment lost 2 bases and the V segment lost 5 bases, leaving 5 bases of the junction unmatched. Germline CDR1 is LNHDA and CDR2 is SQIVND (reference sequence). CDR3 length equals 14 residues. CDR3 DNA: TGTGCCAGTAGTCCCCAACAGGGGGCCTACGAGCAGTACTTC. Its translation is CASSPQQGAYEQYF.

This sequence joins TRBV29-1 and TRBJ1-3; D gene ambiguous. Per the germline V gene, CDR1 is SQVTM and CDR2 is ANQGSEA. This CDR3 has 13 amino acids. V was trimmed by 0 bases and J by 4 bases, leaving 7 bases between them. CDR3 in amino acids: CSVEEMAGNTIYF. CDR3 DNA: TGCAGCGTTGAAGAGATGGCCGGAAACACCATATATTTT.

The chain uses TRBV19 and TRBJ1-2, with TRBD1 matching 10 bases. J was trimmed by 3 bases and V by 0 bases; bases with no gene match: 7. The V gene's germline CDR1 is LNHDA and CDR2 SQIVND (reference sequence). CDR3 length equals 17 residues. The CDR3 sequence: CASSIDATGGMDYGYTF. The CDR3 nucleotides are TGTGCCAGTAGTATAGACGCGACAGGGGGCATGGACTATGGCTACACCTTC. Complete variable domain (other parts from reference TRBV19 and TRBJ1-2): DGGITQSPKYLFRKEGQNVTLSCEQNLNHDAMYWYRQDPGQGLRLIYYSQIVNDFQKGDIAEGYSVSREKKESFPLTVTSAQKNPTAFYLCASSIDATGGMDYGYTFGSGTRLTVV.

The chain employs TRBV28 and TRBJ2-7, with 10 bases fitting TRBD1. This CDR3 contains 17 residues. Trimming cost V 6 bases and J 2 bases; bases outside gene matches: 13. CDR1 MDHEN and CDR2 SYDVKM come from the germline V gene. CDR3 sequence (DNA): TGTGCCAGCAGCAAAAAAAACCCGGGACAGGGGACCTACGAGCAGTACTTC. It translates to CASSKKNPGQGTYEQYF.

The chain joins TRBV19 to TRBJ2-7, with TRBD1 matching 8 bases. The CDR3 length is 15 residues. The germline V gene has CDR1 LNHDA and CDR2 SQIVND (reference sequence). V trimming: 6 bases; J trimming: 0 bases; junction bases outside the gene matches: 7. The CDR3 loop is CASRSPRGPSYEQYF. In DNA form, the CDR3 reads TGTGCCAGTAGATCGCCCAGGGGGCCCTCCTACGAGCAGTACTTC.

This clone was seen more than once but under ten times. The chain couples TRBV15 to TRBJ2-2, with 11 nucleotides matching TRBD1. Unmatched junction bases numbered 2, after V lost 5 bases and J lost 3 bases. The length of the CDR3 is 15 residues. Germline-derived CDR1 and CDR2 are LNHNV and YYDKDF (reference sequence). The CDR3 sequence is CATSLGQGDTGELFF. The DNA of the CDR3 is TGTGCCACCAGCTTGGGACAGGGGGACACCGGGGAGCTGTTTTTT.

The chain carries TRBV10-3 and TRBJ1-3; D not certain. CDR1 is ENHRY and CDR2 is SYGVKD in the germline V gene. CDR3 length: 14 amino acids. V lost 4 bases and J lost 1, with 8 bases in between. For the CDR3, the DNA is TGTGCCATCAGTGCCGACACTTCTGGAAACACCATATATTTT. This encodes CAISADTSGNTIYF.